This is a list of T cell receptor beta chains from one sample in a study of beta chain features in type 1 diabetes. Produced via immunoSEQ multiplex PCR; TCRdb's table is partial and in-frame only. Here the sample spans around 340,000 clones, roughly a tenth being singletons. What was sequenced was central memory CD4+ T cells from blood. The source of these receptors is a man younger than 40 with type 1 diabetes. Both conserved end residues are part of each CDR3. The D gene is left open where the match is weak. The size field is filled for only some rows; it gives once, few, many or a size class.

V gene	CDR3 length	D gene	J gene	clone size	CDR3 protein	CDR3 DNA
TRBV27	12	.	TRBJ1-2	once	CASSFNGYGYTF	TGTGCCAGCAGTTTTAACGGCTATGGCTACACCTTC
TRBV11-2	16	.	TRBJ2-7	.	CASSLLWDFSSYEQYF	TGTGCCAGCAGCCTTCTGTGGGATTTTAGCTCCTACGAGCAGTACTTC
TRBV15	18	.	TRBJ2-7	few	CATSRDNWRTRGSYEQYF	TGTGCCACCAGCAGAGATAATTGGAGGACAAGGGGTTCCTACGAGCAGTACTTC
TRBV19	18	TRBD2	TRBJ2-6	.	CASNPSGVLSSGANVLTF	TGTGCCAGTAATCCTAGCGGGGTACTAAGCTCTGGGGCCAACGTCCTGACTTTC
TRBV7-9	15	TRBD1	TRBJ1-1	few	CASSLRQGLVTEAFF	TGTGCCAGCAGCCTCAGACAGGGGCTAGTCACTGAAGCTTTCTTT
TRBV6-6	16	TRBD1	TRBJ1-5	few	CATGTGGIRGNQPQHF	TGTGCCACTGGGACAGGGGGGATTAGAGGCAATCAGCCCCAGCATTTT
TRBV7-8	15	TRBD2	TRBJ2-7	.	CASSFPGLGVKEQYF	TGTGCCAGCAGCTTTCCGGGACTAGGAGTCAAGGAGCAGTACTTC
TRBV7-2	15	TRBD1	TRBJ2-1	few	CASSFTGGAGNEQFF	TGTGCCAGCAGTTTTACAGGGGGCGCAGGCAATGAGCAGTTCTTC
TRBV4-3	14	TRBD1	TRBJ1-2	.	CASSLTGTGYGYTF	TGCGCCAGCAGCCTAACCGGGACAGGCTATGGCTACACCTTC
TRBV21-1	20	.	TRBJ1-1	.	CASSTTRGGPSNPLNTEAFF	TGTGCCAGCAGCACCACTCGGGGGGGACCTTCTAACCCTCTGAACACTGAAGCTTTCTTT
TRBV28	13	.	TRBJ1-6	.	CASSLSRGGTLHF	TGTGCCAGCAGTTTATCCAGGGGTGGGACCCTCCACTTT
TRBV29-1	13	.	TRBJ2-1	few	CSVDRMGRNEQFF	TGCAGCGTTGATCGGATGGGCAGGAATGAGCAGTTCTTC
TRBV4-3	13	.	TRBJ2-7	few	CASSQDHSHEQYF	TGCGCCAGCAGCCAAGATCACAGCCACGAGCAGTACTTC
TRBV30	13	.	TRBJ1-5	.	CAWSGQHNQPQHF	TGTGCCTGGAGTGGACAGCACAATCAGCCCCAGCATTTT
TRBV7-2	14	TRBD1	TRBJ2-5	few	CASSRQGPQETQYF	TGTGCCAGCAGCCGACAGGGACCCCAAGAGACCCAGTACTTC
TRBV6-5	16	.	TRBJ2-3	few	CASSYGEVGQGDTQYF	TGTGCCAGCAGTTATGGGGAAGTGGGGCAGGGAGATACGCAGTATTTT
TRBV4-3	14	.	TRBJ2-1	many	CASSLREGAGEQFF	TGCGCCAGCAGTCTAAGGGAGGGGGCAGGGGAGCAGTTCTTC
TRBV6-6	14	.	TRBJ2-3	few	CASVAMTRTDTQYF	TGTGCCAGCGTGGCCATGACACGCACAGATACGCAGTATTTT
TRBV6-6	15	.	TRBJ2-7	.	CASSSHQQSSYEQYF	TGTGCCAGCAGTTCCCATCAGCAGAGCTCCTACGAGCAGTACTTC
TRBV18	16	TRBD2	TRBJ2-5	.	CASSAGTSGGSETQYF	TGTGCCAGCTCAGCCGGGACTAGCGGGGGCTCAGAGACCCAGTACTTC
TRBV7-9	13	.	TRBJ2-3	few	CASSLLGTDTQYF	TGTGCCAGCAGCTTATTGGGCACAGATACGCAGTATTTT
TRBV7-8	16	TRBD2	TRBJ2-5	.	CASSPSASGGEETQYF	TGTGCCAGCAGCCCATCGGCTAGCGGGGGGGAAGAGACCCAGTACTTC
TRBV4-3	15	.	TRBJ2-7	few	CASSQLSTGIYEQYF	TGCGCCAGCAGCCAACTTTCGACAGGAATCTACGAGCAGTACTTC
TRBV28	14	.	TRBJ1-2	few	CASGGGPGSYGYTF	TGTGCCAGCGGCGGAGGGCCGGGGAGCTATGGCTACACCTTC
TRBV9	17	.	TRBJ2-6	.	CASSGIGRSTGANVLTF	TGTGCCAGCAGCGGAATAGGGCGGTCTACCGGGGCCAACGTCCTGACTTTC
TRBV4-1	12	.	TRBJ1-2	few	CASSQENYGYTF	TGCGCCAGCAGCCAAGAGAACTATGGCTACACCTTC
TRBV5-1	15	.	TRBJ1-1	many	CASRRVLAGNTEAFF	TGCGCCAGCAGGCGGGTCCTAGCCGGTAACACTGAAGCTTTCTTT
TRBV10-3	17	.	TRBJ1-1	few	CAISERDGKSMNTEAFF	TGTGCCATCAGTGAAAGGGACGGTAAATCCATGAACACTGAAGCTTTCTTT
TRBV7-2	13	.	TRBJ1-2	few	CASRVGTAYGYTF	TGTGCCAGCAGGGTCGGGACGGCCTATGGCTACACCTTC
TRBV6-6	13	.	TRBJ2-3	few	CASRKFGTDTQYF	TGTGCCAGCAGAAAGTTCGGCACAGATACGCAGTATTTT
TRBV7-2	15	.	TRBJ1-2	.	CASSPNMAGSYGYTF	TGTGCCAGCAGCCCCAATATGGCAGGGTCCTATGGCTACACCTTC
TRBV6-5	13	.	TRBJ1-2	.	CASSSTVMNGYTF	TGTGCCAGCAGTTCGACAGTGATGAATGGCTACACCTTC
TRBV5-1	14	.	TRBJ1-1	few	CASSLGIMNTEAFF	TGCGCCAGCAGCTTGGGCATTATGAACACTGAAGCTTTCTTT
TRBV7-9	18	.	TRBJ2-3	few	CASSLGLSSGQSTDTQYF	TGTGCCAGCAGCTTAGGTCTGTCTTCGGGCCAAAGCACAGATACGCAGTATTTT
TRBV5-6	12	.	TRBJ1-2	few	CASSLIDDGYTF	TGTGCCAGCAGCTTGATTGACGATGGCTACACCTTC
TRBV5-1	15	TRBD1	TRBJ2-1	.	CASRLAGGSYNEQFF	TGCGCCAGCAGGTTAGCAGGGGGTTCCTACAATGAGCAGTTCTTC
TRBV10-2	15	TRBD2	TRBJ2-7	few	CASSEERGGRYEQYF	TGCGCCAGCAGTGAGGAGCGGGGGGGAAGGTACGAGCAGTACTTC
TRBV7-2	14	.	TRBJ1-1	.	CASSLVGGDTEAFF	TGTGCCAGCAGCTTAGTTGGGGGAGACACTGAAGCTTTCTTT
TRBV9	15	.	TRBJ1-2	few	CASSVEVGGNYGYTF	TGTGCCAGCAGCGTAGAGGTGGGGGGTAACTATGGCTACACCTTC
TRBV5-6	16	TRBD1	TRBJ2-4	few	CASSLVLGQGVYIQYF	TGTGCCAGCAGCTTGGTCCTTGGACAGGGTGTCTACATTCAGTACTTC
TRBV6-5	16	.	TRBJ1-2	few	CASSYSTTGGSYGYTF	TGTGCCAGCAGTTACTCAACGACAGGCGGAAGCTATGGCTACACCTTC
TRBV14	13	.	TRBJ2-3	.	CASSQDREDTQYF	TGTGCCAGCAGCCAAGACAGGGAGGATACGCAGTATTTT
TRBV7-2	14	TRBD1	TRBJ2-7	.	CASSMGTGTYEQYF	TGTGCCAGCAGCATGGGGACAGGGACCTACGAGCAGTACTTC
TRBV30	12	.	TRBJ1-2	few	CAWSHSPYGYTF	TGTGCCTGGAGTCACAGCCCCTATGGCTACACCTTC
TRBV10-2	13	TRBD1	TRBJ1-1	few	CASSEQGTTEAFF	TGCGCCAGCAGTGAACAGGGGACCACTGAAGCTTTCTTT
TRBV29-1	12	.	TRBJ1-1	.	CSVVTGHTEAFF	TGCAGCGTTGTAACCGGACACACTGAAGCTTTCTTT
TRBV10-1	13	.	TRBJ2-7	.	CASSASGRYEQYF	TGCGCCAGCAGTGCCTCGGGCCGCTACGAGCAGTACTTC
TRBV28	15	TRBD1	TRBJ2-5	.	CASRIGTGGVETQYF	TGTGCCAGCAGAATCGGGACAGGGGGCGTAGAGACCCAGTACTTC
TRBV11-2	15	TRBD2	TRBJ2-1	few	CASSSTSGAYNEQFF	TGTGCCAGCAGCTCTACTAGCGGGGCCTACAATGAGCAGTTCTTC
TRBV19	13	.	TRBJ1-1	.	CASTTQGGTEAFF	TGTGCCAGTACTACACAGGGCGGGACTGAAGCTTTCTTT